This TCR beta chain was retrieved from a study of vaccination and CD4 T cells after COVID-19 (dated by TCRdb to between 2021 and 2024). General notes on the study: In the convalescent cohort there were six males and four females, among whom were two Hispanic individuals, seven Caucasians, two Asians and one multiracial person. As controls, cultures received a CEFX viral epitope pool (the positive control), an HIV-1 Nef peptide pool (the negative control), or no peptide at all. Participants got two doses of the Pfizer-BioNTech BNT162b2 vaccine (n=8) or two doses of the Moderna mRNA-1273 vaccine (n=2). For stimulating the cultures, overlapping spike peptide pools were used, derived from SARS-CoV-2 as well as from the common cold coronaviruses HCoV-NL63, HCoV-OC43 and HCoV-229E. In ten to eleven COVID-19 convalescent patients and several infection-naive healthy vaccine recipients, the spike-specific CD4+ TCR repertoire before mRNA vaccination was compared with the repertoire after mRNA vaccination. In an earlier paper using these donors, memory CD4+ T cell crossreactivity between SARS-CoV-2 and common cold coronavirus spike proteins was assessed at the TCR clonotype level. Post-COVID blood samples were collected from convalescent patients a median of around 100 days after diagnosis, with a range of about 35 to 161 days. Post-vaccine blood samples were collected a median of approximately 68 days after the second vaccine dose, ranging from roughly 12 to 250 days. Findings and caveats that apply to the study as a whole: Of the vaccine-specific clones in convalescent patients, 304 of 307, or nearly all, reacted only to SARS-CoV-2 spike and did not cross-react with common cold coronaviruses. The number of convalescent patients in the study was relatively small, and the study did not examine early timepoints following natural infection. The median count of SARS-CoV-2-reactive clonotypes went up from approximately 22 after infection to 30 to 40 after vaccination, although the change was not significant. Among the post-vaccine SARS-CoV-2-reactive clones in convalescent patients, a median about 89% showed up only after vaccination, which suggests vaccine-specific priming.

A note on this clonotype: The specificity of this receptor is unknown. Base qualities are not recorded, but no much larger clone differs from it by a single base.

Library preparation was by PCR. DNA from cultured CD4+ T cells underwent TCR sequencing with the Oncomine TCR Beta short-read assay at the Johns Hopkins FTIC core. The QIAamp micro DNA kit was used to extract genomic DNA from the cultured CD4+ T cells. The Oncomine TCR Beta libraries from cultured CD4+ T cells were pooled using unique dual indexes and then sequenced on an Illumina iSeq 100. In the paper's pipeline: Non-productive sequences were removed, and CDR3s that did not start with C, did not end with F or W, or were shorter than 7 amino acids were discarded. The MANAFEST web application was used to identify antigen-specific clonotypes by comparing peptide-stimulated wells against reference wells and other culture wells. An FDR below 0.05, an odds ratio above 5, and a productive frequency above 0.1% in at least two of three replicate wells were required for clones to be considered positive. A clonotype was classed as cross-reactive if the clonotype showed significant expansion both in SARS-CoV-2 spike wells and in at least one common cold coronavirus spike condition. Using R version 3.6.1, CDR3 homology was evaluated through Levenshtein distances (stringdist) along with unrooted phylogenetic trees (ape). TCRdb trimmed public reads at Q25 via fastp, called clones via MiXCR and kept in-frame beta chains. Here each entry gathers all rows of one CDR3 protein and keeps the most common genes and DNA. In this record, the V and J calls reflect TCRdb's handling and not the investigators' own analysis. Across this sample there are some 4,200 distinct CDR3 sequences, with about 34% seen only once. The top ten hold 25% of the sample.

V lost 4 bases and J lost 2 bases; the stretch between them is 12 bases long. The germline V gene specifies MNHEY as CDR1 and SVGAGI as CDR2. There are 15 amino acids in the CDR3, from cysteine to phenylalanine inclusive. Only CDR3 DNA remains: 45 bases, in frame from the first base. The treatment or condition label here, explained by the study, means: approximately nine-day PBMC culture with coronavirus spike peptide pools or control peptides (ViraFEST assay). CD4+ T cells from unexposed donors were collected before the COVID-19 pandemic (2011-2018). The ViraFEST assay was used in the study, in which antigen-specific T cells were expanded with peptide pools and expanded clonotypes were subsequently identified by TCR sequencing. About 2 million PBMCs per well were cultured in IMDM with roughly 5% human AB serum and about 9.2 IU/ml IL-2, plus 10 ug/ml peptide pools. On days 3 and 7, half of the culture medium was replaced with fresh IL-2-containing medium. CD4+ T cells were isolated after 10 days of culture through negative selection using the EasySep CD4+ T cell isolation kit. As cell numbers permitted, CD4+ T cells from unexposed donors were tested for reactivity to SARS-CoV-2 S and N and to four common cold coronavirus spike pools. Ficoll-Paque Plus gradient centrifugation was used to isolate PBMCs from whole blood, and the isolated PBMCs were then either used fresh or cryopreserved at -140C. In general, triplicate wells were set up for every culture condition. The leukapheresis product used for the unexposed donors was purchased from a commercial source.

The receptor's source is a human donor in good health. Sequencing was carried out using CD4+ T cells from blood, cultured in vitro. The receptor chain draws on TRBV6-5 and TRBJ1-5; the D segment could be TRBD1, given 6 matching bases. Here is the DNA: TGTGCCAGCAGTTCAGGGGCCCGGGGCAATCAGCCCCAGCATTTT. Its amino acids are CASSSGARGNQPQHF.